The clone carrying this TCR beta chain was observed a handful of times. As yet, its antigen is unknown. TCRdb re-analysed the reads in MiXCR, keeping a single row per CDR3 protein. The table records 150,000 to 200,000 distinct CDR3 sequences, roughly 9% of them present only once. The sample is drawn from a study of T cell repertoires in cytomegalovirus infection. At the level of the study: Both a matching HLA type and CMV infection were indicated by public TCR beta signatures.

General study points: Predominance within the ex vivo response was attributable to HLA-C-restricted CMV-specific TCR beta clonotypes.

CDR1 and CDR2 from the germline V gene are DFQATT and SNEGSKA (reference sequence). This CDR3 has 12 residues. Trimming removed 1 base from V and 3 bases from J, with 7 bases in between. The sample taken for sequencing was PBMCs. The origin of this receptor is a human donor in good health (CMV status not recorded). Some clones in this sample may be carry-over from other donors' samples. V and J are TRBV20-1 and TRBJ2-7; D is ambiguous. CDR3 DNA sequence: TGCAGTGCTAGAGCACAGAACTACGAGCAGTACTTC. This gives the protein CSARAQNYEQYF.